In this sample, the clone carrying this T cell receptor (beta chain) turned up a few times. This may come from a read error, since a much larger clone is one base off. These data originate in a study of T cells in Graves' hyperthyroidism and ophthalmopathy. There were TCR beta CDR3 regions amplified from RNA transcripts. The TCR CDR3 was amplified in a first-round RT-PCR using the HTBI primer set. TCRdb re-called the multiplex PCR reads through MiXCR, storing one row per CDR3 protein. The sample has about 330,000 distinct CDR3 sequences, approximately 15% seen once. This CDR3 spans 16 amino acids. The germline V gene encodes CDR1 MRHNA and CDR2 SNTAGT. V lost 5 bases and J lost 2; bases outside the gene matches: 11.

Sequenced: blood. V gene TRBV6-4 combines with J gene TRBJ1-1; TRBD1 aligns across 7 bases. The clonotype originates from a woman aged 40 to 50 with Graves' ophthalmopathy. The CDR3 spells CASSLKSTGRNTEAFF. For the CDR3, the DNA is TGTGCCAGCAGTCTGAAATCGACAGGGCGTAACACTGAAGCTTTCTTT.